This TCR beta chain stems from a study of blood T cells in healthy people across ages. V lost 6 bases and J lost 8, with 17 bases in between. The length of the CDR3 is 14 residues. The second PCR ran about 6 to 11 cycles with a sample-barcoded 5' primer and J-beta primers. One entry per CDR3 protein results from TCRdb running MiXCR on the 5' RACE reads. The sample shows about 1.6 million distinct CDR3 sequences, roughly 30% of them seen only once. The source of this sequence is a woman aged 30 to 39 in good health. Sequences were obtained from blood. The chain couples TRBV12-3 or TRBV12-4 to TRBJ2-1; possibly TRBD1 for D (5 bases). The CDR3, as DNA: TGTGCCAGCAGCCCGGATCAGGGATGTGATGAGCAGTTCTTC. Translation: CASSPDQGCDEQFF.